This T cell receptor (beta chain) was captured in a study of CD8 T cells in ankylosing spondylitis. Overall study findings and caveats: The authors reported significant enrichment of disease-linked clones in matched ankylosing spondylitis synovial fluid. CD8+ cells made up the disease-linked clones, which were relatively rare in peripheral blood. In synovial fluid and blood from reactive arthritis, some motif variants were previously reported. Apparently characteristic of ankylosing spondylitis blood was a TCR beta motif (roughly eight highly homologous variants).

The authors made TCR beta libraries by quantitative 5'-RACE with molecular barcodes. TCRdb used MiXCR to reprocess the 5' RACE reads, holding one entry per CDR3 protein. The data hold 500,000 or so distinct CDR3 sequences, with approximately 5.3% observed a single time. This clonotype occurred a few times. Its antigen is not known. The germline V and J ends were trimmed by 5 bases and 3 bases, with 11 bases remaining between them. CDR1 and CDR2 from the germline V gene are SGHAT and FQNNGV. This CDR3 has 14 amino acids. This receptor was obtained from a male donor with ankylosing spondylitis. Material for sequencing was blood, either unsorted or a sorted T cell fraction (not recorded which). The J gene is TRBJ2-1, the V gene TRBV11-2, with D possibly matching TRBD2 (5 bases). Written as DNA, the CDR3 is TGTGCCAGCAGCGTCACCGGGATCTACAATGAGCAGTTCTTC. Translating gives CASSVTGIYNEQFF.